This TCR beta chain was sequenced in a study of blood T cell repertoires in COVID-19. The table lists this clone with a count of one. Produced via immunoSEQ multiplex PCR; TCRdb's table is partial and in-frame only. The sample contains fewer than 100,000 clones, approximately 80% of which appear only once. Trimming shortened V by 2 bases and J by 4 bases, and 3 bases separated the two germline ends. This CDR3 contains 11 residues. Germline-derived CDR1 and CDR2 are SGHTA and FQGNSA. The sample taken for sequencing was peripheral blood. The chain carries TRBV7-2 and TRBJ2-7; D remains ambiguous. The receptor's source is a woman aged 45-65 years with acute or convalescent COVID-19. The CDR3 loop is CASSLRYEQYF. The CDR3 region has the DNA TGTGCCAGCAGCTTACGGTACGAGCAGTACTTC.